Here is one TCR beta chain with its context. Its antigen is still unknown. The data stem from a study of breast tumors, draining lymph nodes, adjacent tissues. Regarding the study as a whole: Tumor and nontumor repertoires were significantly more similar in luminal-like than in basal-like breast cancer. Tumor TCR diversity was below lymph nodes but above nontumor tissue.

TCRdb recomputed calls from the multiplex PCR reads with MiXCR, one row per CDR3 protein. There are 70,000 or so distinct CDR3 sequences in the sample; 40% to 45% occur only once, and about 8% lies in the top ten. V was shortened by 2 bases and J by 5 bases, with 4 bases between the two germline ends. CDR3 length: 13 residues. The germline V gene encodes CDR1 WNHNN and CDR2 SYGVQD (reference sequence). The chain has TRBV10-1 and TRBJ2-6; no firm D call. Specimen: breast tumor tissue. The receptor was derived from a female donor with breast cancer. Some clones in this sample may be carry-over from other donors' samples. For the CDR3, the DNA is TGCGCCAGCAGTGAGGGTTGGGCCAACGTCCTGACTTTC. Protein product: CASSEGWANVLTF.